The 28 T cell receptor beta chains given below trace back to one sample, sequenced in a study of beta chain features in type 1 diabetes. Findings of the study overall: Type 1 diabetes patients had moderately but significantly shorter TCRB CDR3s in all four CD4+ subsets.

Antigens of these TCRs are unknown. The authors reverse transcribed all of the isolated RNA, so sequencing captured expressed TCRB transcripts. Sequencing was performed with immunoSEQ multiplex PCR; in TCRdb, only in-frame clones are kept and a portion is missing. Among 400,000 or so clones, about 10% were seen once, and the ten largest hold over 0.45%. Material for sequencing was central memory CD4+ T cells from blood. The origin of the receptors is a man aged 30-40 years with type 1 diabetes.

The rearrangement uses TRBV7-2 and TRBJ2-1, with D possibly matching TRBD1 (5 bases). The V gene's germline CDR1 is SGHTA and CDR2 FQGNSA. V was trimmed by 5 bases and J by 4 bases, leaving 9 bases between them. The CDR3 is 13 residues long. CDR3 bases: TGTGCCAGCAGCAACAACAGGTACAATGAGCAGTTCTTC. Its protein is CASSNNRYNEQFF.

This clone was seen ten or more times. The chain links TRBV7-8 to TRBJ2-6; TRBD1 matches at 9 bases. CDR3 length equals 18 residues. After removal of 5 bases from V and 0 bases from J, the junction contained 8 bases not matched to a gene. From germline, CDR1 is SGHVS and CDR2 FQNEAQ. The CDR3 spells CASSQGTGRSSGANVLTF. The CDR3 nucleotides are TGTGCCAGCAGCCAAGGGACAGGGAGGTCCTCTGGGGCCAACGTCCTGACTTTC.

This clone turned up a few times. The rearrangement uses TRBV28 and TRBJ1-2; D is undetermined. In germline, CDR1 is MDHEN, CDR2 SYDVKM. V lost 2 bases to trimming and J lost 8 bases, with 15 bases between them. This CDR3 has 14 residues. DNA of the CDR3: TGTGCCAGCAGTTTAACTCTATCTCTAGGGGGCTACACCTTC. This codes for CASSLTLSLGGYTF.

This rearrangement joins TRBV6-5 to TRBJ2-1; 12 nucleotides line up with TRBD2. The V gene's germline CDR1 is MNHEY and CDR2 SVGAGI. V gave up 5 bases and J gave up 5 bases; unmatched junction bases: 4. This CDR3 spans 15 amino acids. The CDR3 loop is CASSLAGGLDNEQFF. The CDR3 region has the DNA TGTGCCAGCAGTCTAGCGGGAGGGCTGGACAATGAGCAGTTCTTC.

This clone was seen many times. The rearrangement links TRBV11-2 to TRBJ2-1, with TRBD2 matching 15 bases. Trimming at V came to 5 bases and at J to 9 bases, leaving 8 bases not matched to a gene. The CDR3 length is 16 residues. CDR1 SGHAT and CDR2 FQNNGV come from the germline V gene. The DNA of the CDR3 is TGTGCCAGCAGCCTTCAAGGACTAGCGGGAGGGGGTGAGCAGTTCTTC. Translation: CASSLQGLAGGGEQFF.

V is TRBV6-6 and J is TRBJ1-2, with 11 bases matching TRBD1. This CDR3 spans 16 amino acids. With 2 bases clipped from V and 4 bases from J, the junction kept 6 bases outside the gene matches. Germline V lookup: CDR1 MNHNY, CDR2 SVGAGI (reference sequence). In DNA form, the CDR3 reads TGTGCCAGCAGTTACGTCCGGACAGGGGGCGGCTATGGCTACACCTTC. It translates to CASSYVRTGGGYGYTF.

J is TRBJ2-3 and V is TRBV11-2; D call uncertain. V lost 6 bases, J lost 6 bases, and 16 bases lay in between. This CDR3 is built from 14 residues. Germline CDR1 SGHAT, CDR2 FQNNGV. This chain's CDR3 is CASRPPSWTDTQYF. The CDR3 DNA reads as TGTGCCAGCAGACCTCCTTCGTGGACCGATACGCAGTATTTT.

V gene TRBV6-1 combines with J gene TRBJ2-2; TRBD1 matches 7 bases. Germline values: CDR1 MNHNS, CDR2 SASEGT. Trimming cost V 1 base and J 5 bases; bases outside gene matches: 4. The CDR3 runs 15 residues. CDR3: CASSEGQGWTGELFF. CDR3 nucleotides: TGTGCCAGCAGTGAAGGACAGGGATGGACCGGGGAGCTGTTTTTT.

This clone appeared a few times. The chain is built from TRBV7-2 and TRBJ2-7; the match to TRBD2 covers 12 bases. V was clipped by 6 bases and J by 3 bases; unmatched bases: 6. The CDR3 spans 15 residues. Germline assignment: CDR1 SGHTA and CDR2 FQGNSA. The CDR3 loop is CASSFGLAGIYEQYF. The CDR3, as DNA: TGTGCCAGCAGTTTTGGACTAGCGGGGATCTACGAGCAGTACTTC. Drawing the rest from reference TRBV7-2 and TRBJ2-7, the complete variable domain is GAGVSQSPSNKVTEKGKDVELRCDPISGHTALYWYRQSLGQGLEFLIYFQGNSAPDKSGLPSDRFSAERTGGSVSTLTIQRTQQEDSAVYLCASSFGLAGIYEQYFGPGTRLTVT.

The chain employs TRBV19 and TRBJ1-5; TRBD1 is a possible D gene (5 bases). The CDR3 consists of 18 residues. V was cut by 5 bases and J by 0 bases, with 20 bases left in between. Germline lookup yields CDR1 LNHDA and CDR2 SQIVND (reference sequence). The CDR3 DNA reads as TGTGCCAGTAGTTCTCGTGGGGGAAATTCGAATAGCAATCAGCCCCAGCATTTT. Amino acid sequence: CASSSRGGNSNSNQPQHF.

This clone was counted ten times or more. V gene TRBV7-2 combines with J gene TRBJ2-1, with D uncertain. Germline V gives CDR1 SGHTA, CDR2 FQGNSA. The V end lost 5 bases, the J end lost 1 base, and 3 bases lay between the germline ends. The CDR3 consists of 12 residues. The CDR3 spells CASSQSYNEQFF. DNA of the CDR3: TGTGCCAGCAGCCAATCCTACAATGAGCAGTTCTTC. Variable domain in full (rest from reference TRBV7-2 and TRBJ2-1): GAGVSQSPSNKVTEKGKDVELRCDPISGHTALYWYRQSLGQGLEFLIYFQGNSAPDKSGLPSDRFSAERTGGSVSTLTIQRTQQEDSAVYLCASSQSYNEQFFGPGTRLTVL.

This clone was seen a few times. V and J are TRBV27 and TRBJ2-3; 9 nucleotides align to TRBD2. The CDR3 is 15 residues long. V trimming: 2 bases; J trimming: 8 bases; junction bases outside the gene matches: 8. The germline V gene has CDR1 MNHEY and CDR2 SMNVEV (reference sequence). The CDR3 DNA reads TGTGCCAGCAGTTTAGCTAGCGGGATATTGGTTACGCAGTATTTT. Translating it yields CASSLASGILVTQYF.

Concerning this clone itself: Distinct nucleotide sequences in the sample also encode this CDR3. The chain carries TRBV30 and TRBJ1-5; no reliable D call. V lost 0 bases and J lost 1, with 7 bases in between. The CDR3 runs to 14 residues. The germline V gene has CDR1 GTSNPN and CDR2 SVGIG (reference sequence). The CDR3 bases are TGTGCCTGGAGTGTCAGTGGGAGCAATCAGCCCCAGCATTTT. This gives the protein CAWSVSGSNQPQHF.

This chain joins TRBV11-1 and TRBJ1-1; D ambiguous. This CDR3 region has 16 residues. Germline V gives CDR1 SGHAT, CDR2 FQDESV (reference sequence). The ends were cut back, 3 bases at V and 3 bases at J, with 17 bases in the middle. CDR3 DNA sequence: TGTGCCAGCAGCTTGACTTGGCCAGACCCTTACACTGAAGCTTTCTTT. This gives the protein CASSLTWPDPYTEAFF.

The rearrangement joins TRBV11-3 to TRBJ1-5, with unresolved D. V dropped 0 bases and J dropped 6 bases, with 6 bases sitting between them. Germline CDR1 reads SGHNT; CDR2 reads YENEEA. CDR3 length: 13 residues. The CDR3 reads CASSLEVRQPQHF. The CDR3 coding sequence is TGTGCCAGCAGCTTAGAAGTCCGTCAGCCCCAGCATTTT.

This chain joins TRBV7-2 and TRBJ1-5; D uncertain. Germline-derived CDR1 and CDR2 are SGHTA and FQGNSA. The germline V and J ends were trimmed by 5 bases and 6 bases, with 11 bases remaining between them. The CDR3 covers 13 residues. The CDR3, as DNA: TGTGCCAGCAGCCAAGACATCCGTCAGCCCCAGCATTTT. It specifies CASSQDIRQPQHF.

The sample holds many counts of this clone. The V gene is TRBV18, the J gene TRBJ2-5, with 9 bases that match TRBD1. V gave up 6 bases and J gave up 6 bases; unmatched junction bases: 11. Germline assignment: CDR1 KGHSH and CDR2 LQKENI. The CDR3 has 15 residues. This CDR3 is CASSQAGTGLKTQYF. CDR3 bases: TGTGCCAGCTCCCAAGCCGGGACAGGGTTAAAGACCCAGTACTTC.

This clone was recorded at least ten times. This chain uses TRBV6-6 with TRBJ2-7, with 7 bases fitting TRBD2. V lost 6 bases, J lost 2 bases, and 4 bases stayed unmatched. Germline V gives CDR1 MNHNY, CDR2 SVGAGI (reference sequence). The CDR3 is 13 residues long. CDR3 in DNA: TGTGCCAGCAGCCAGCGGGGAGCCTACGAGCAGTACTTC. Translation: CASSQRGAYEQYF.

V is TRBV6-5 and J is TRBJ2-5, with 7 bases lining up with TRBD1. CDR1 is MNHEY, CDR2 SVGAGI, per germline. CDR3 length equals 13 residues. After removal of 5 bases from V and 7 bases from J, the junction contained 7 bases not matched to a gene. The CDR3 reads CASSLQGQRTQYF. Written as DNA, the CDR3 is TGTGCCAGCAGTCTACAGGGACAGAGGACCCAGTACTTC.

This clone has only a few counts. The CDR3 region has the DNA TGTGCCAGCAGCTTAGTGACAGAGCATTCCTACGAGCAGTACTTC. Protein: CASSLVTEHSYEQYF. The V gene is TRBV7-8, the J gene TRBJ2-7, with D maybe TRBD1 (5 bases). The germline V and J ends were trimmed by 1 base and 1 base, with 11 bases remaining between them. Germline V CDR1 and CDR2: SGHVS, FQNEAQ. This CDR3 comprises 15 residues.

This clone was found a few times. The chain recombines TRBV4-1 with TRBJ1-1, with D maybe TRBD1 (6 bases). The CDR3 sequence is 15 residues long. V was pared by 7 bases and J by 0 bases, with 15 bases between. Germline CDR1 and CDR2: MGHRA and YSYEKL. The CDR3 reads CASKRQDDMNTEAFF. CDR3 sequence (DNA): TGCGCCAGCAAACGACAGGATGACATGAACACTGAAGCTTTCTTT.

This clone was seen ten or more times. Written as DNA, the CDR3 is TGTGCCAGCAGCCTCCAAACTACCTTCACAGATACGCAGTATTTT. Residues: CASSLQTTFTDTQYF. The rearrangement joins TRBV9 to TRBJ2-3, with D unclear. Germline V CDR1 and CDR2: SGDLS, YYNGEE. CDR3 size: 15 residues. Trimming left V 4 bases short and J 2 bases short, with 14 bases between.

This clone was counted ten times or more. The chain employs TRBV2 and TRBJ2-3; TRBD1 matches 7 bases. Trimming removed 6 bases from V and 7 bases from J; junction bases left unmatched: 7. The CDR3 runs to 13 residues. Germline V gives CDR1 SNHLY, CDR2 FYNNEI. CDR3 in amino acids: CASSPQGVNTQYF. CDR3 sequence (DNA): TGTGCCAGCAGCCCTCAGGGGGTAAATACGCAGTATTTT.

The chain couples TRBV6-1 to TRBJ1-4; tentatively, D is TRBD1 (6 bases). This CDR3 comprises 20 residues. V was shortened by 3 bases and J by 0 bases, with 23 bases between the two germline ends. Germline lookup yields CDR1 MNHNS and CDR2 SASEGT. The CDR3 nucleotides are TGTGCCAGCAGTGATAATTTGCCGGGACACCTCGCGGCAACTAATGAAAAACTGTTTTTT. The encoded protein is CASSDNLPGHLAATNEKLFF.

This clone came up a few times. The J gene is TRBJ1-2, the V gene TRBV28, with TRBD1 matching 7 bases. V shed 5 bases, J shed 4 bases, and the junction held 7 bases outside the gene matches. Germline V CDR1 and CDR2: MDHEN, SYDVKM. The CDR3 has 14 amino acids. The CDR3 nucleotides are TGTGCCAGCAGTCAAACAGGGGTCCCCTATGGCTACACCTTC. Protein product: CASSQTGVPYGYTF.

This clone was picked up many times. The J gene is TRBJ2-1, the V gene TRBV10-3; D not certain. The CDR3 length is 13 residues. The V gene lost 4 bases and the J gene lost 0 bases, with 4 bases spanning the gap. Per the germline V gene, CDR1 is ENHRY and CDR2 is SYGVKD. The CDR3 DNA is TGTGCCATCAGTGCGGGCTCCTACAATGAGCAGTTCTTC. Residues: CAISAGSYNEQFF.

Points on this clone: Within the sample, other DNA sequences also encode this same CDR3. This CDR3 reads CASSLGGDYGYTF. In DNA, the CDR3 is TGTGCCAGCAGCCTGGGGGGGGACTATGGCTACACCTTC. The V gene is TRBV6-5, the J gene TRBJ1-2; perhaps TRBD1 as D (5 bases). Germline-derived CDR1 and CDR2 are MNHEY and SVGAGI. V lost 6 bases and J 3 bases, leaving 11 bases between the germline ends. This CDR3 contains 13 residues.

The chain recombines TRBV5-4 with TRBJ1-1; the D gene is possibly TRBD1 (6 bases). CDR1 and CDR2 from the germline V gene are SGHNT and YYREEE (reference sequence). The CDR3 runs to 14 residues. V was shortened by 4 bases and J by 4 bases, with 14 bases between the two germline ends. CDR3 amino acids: CASSKGGDGTEAFF. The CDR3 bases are TGTGCCAGCAGCAAGGGGGGGGACGGCACTGAAGCTTTCTTT.